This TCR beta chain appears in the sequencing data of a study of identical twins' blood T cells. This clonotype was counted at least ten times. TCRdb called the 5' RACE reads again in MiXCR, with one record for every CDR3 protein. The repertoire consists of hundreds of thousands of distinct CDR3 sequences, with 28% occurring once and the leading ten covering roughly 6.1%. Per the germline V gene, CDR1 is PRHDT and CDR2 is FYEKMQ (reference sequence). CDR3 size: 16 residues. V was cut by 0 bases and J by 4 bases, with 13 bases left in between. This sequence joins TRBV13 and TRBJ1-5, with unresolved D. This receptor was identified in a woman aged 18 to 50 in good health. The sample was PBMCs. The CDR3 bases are TGTGCCAGCAGCTTAGGACCGCGCTCAGGTAATCAGCCCCAGCATTTT. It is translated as CASSLGPRSGNQPQHF.